The 12 T cell receptor beta chains given below trace back to one sample, sequenced in a study of PD-L1 blockade in urothelial cancer. Time point given: pretreatment peripheral blood. Assay: immunoSEQ multiplex PCR; the TCRdb copy retains only in-frame clones and omits some. The profile shows 85,000 to 95,000 clones, more than 80% of them singletons. Sequenced material: PBMCs, taken around atezolizumab (anti-PD-L1) treatment. The receptors were sampled from a woman at least 80 years old with urothelial cancer.

The gene calls are TRBV6-1 and TRBJ2-2; D is perhaps TRBD1 (5 bases). Germline CDR1 MNHNS, CDR2 SASEGT. V gave up 2 bases and J gave up 2 bases, with 9 bases separating them. This CDR3 region has 15 residues. This CDR3 is CASSELRANTGELFF. CDR3 coding DNA: TGTGCCAGCAGTGAACTCAGGGCCAACACCGGGGAGCTGTTTTTT.

The chain is built from TRBV30 and TRBJ2-7; 8 nucleotides agree with TRBD1. The CDR3 covers 13 residues. The germline gives CDR1 GTSNPN, CDR2 SVGIG (reference sequence). V trimming: 1 base; J trimming: 4 bases; junction bases outside the gene matches: 3. The CDR3 DNA is TGTGCCTGGAGTGCGCGGGACAGGTACGAGCAGTACTTC. Encoded protein: CAWSARDRYEQYF. Combining the CDR3 with reference TRBV30 and TRBJ2-7 gives the whole variable domain SQTIHQWPATLVQPVGSPLSLECTVEGTSNPNLYWYRQAAGRGLQLLFYSVGIGQISSEVPQNLSASRPQDRQFILSSKKLLLSDSGFYLCAWSARDRYEQYFGPGTRLTVT.

The rearrangement links TRBV5-1 to TRBJ2-1, with D hard to call. This CDR3 region has 15 residues. The germline gives CDR1 SGHRS, CDR2 YFSETQ. V lost 2 bases and J lost 2, with 11 bases in between. The DNA of the CDR3 is TGCGCCAGCAGCTTCGGTAATCGAGCCTACAATGAGCAGTTCTTC. It encodes CASSFGNRAYNEQFF. The full variable domain, with the rest looked up from reference TRBV5-1 and TRBJ2-1, is KAGVTQTPRYLIKTRGQQVTLSCSPISGHRSVSWYQQTPGQGLQFLFEYFSETQRNKGNFPGRFSGRQFSNSRSEMNVSTLELGDSALYLCASSFGNRAYNEQFFGPGTRLTVL.

V and J are TRBV5-1 and TRBJ1-4; D is ambiguous. CDR1 SGHRS and CDR2 YFSETQ come from the germline V gene. The CDR3 spans 15 residues. V lost 4 bases and J lost 0, with 10 bases in between. CDR3 in amino acids: CASSPAGATNEKLFF. DNA for the CDR3: TGCGCCAGCAGCCCCGCGGGTGCAACTAATGAAAAACTGTTTTTT.

V usage is TRBV5-6 and J usage is TRBJ2-2; D may be TRBD1 (6 bases). With 4 bases removed from V and 1 base from J, the gap between germline ends came to 14 bases. CDR3 length: 16 amino acids. Looked up from germline, CDR1 is SGHDT and CDR2 is YYEEEE. The CDR3 sequence: CASSHPGTQNTGELFF. CDR3 nucleotides: TGTGCCAGCAGCCATCCCGGGACACAGAACACCGGGGAGCTGTTTTTT.

V gene TRBV5-1 combines with J gene TRBJ2-1; TRBD2 matches 7 bases. J was trimmed by 9 bases and V by 4 bases; bases with no gene match: 16. Germline CDR1 and CDR2: SGHRS and YFSETQ. This CDR3 comprises 16 residues. The CDR3 region is CASSPAGLPKGPEQFF. CDR3 DNA: TGCGCCAGCAGCCCTGCGGGACTACCCAAGGGGCCTGAGCAGTTCTTC.

On this clone itself: This same CDR3 is encoded by further DNA sequences in the sample. The chain has TRBV7-9 and TRBJ1-4; 7 bases match TRBD1. There are 13 residues in the CDR3. The germline CDR1 and CDR2 sequences are SEHNR and FQNEAQ (reference sequence). The V segment lost 5 bases and the J segment 5 bases; nucleotides outside the gene matches: 2. In DNA, the CDR3 is TGTGCCAGCAGCAGGGGACAGAATGAAAAACTGTTTTTT. Residues: CASSRGQNEKLFF.

This clone was recorded once. One end of the junction varies from germline; a read error may be responsible. V and J are TRBV18 and TRBJ2-6, with 9 nucleotides matching TRBD1. The germline CDR1 and CDR2 sequences are KGHSH and LQKENI. This CDR3 is built from 20 residues. CDR3 loop: CASSASYRGQFSSRANVLTF. The CDR3 nucleotides read TGTGCCAGCTCAGCTTCATACAGGGGGCAATTCAGCTCTAGGGCCAACGTCCTGACTTTC.

The chain links TRBV2 to TRBJ2-1; D gene unclear. The CDR3 totals 14 residues. CDR1 and CDR2 (germline): SNHLY, FYNNEI. Between the trimmed V and J ends, which lost 3 bases and 5 bases, there was a span of 11 bases. CDR3 loop: CASSEARGNNEQFF. CDR3 in DNA: TGTGCCAGCAGTGAGGCTCGAGGAAACAATGAGCAGTTCTTC.

J is TRBJ2-3 and V is TRBV19; 8 nucleotides align to TRBD2. Germline lookup yields CDR1 LNHDA and CDR2 SQIVND (reference sequence). The CDR3 contains 16 residues. V was pared by 6 bases and J by 4 bases, with 12 bases of the junction left unmatched. Written as DNA, the CDR3 is TGTGCCAGTAGGGACCCTGGCGGGAGGTTGGCAGATACGCAGTATTTT. Amino acid sequence: CASRDPGGRLADTQYF.

This chain connects TRBV11-1 to TRBJ1-1; tentatively, D is TRBD1 (5 bases). In germline, CDR1 is SGHAT, CDR2 FQDESV (reference sequence). This CDR3 comprises 13 residues. The V end was cut by 5 bases, the J end by 4 bases, with 11 bases between. The CDR3 loop reads CASSLTDTTEAFF. The CDR3, as DNA: TGTGCCAGCAGCCTGACAGACACCACTGAAGCTTTCTTT.

The chain links TRBV9 to TRBJ2-7; D gene ambiguous. V was trimmed by 0 bases and J by 0 bases, leaving 7 bases between them. Germline loops: CDR1 SGDLS, CDR2 YYNGEE. The CDR3 spans 14 residues. CDR3 coding DNA: TGTGCCAGCAGCGTAGAGCCTATCTCCTACGAGCAGTACTTC. Translation gives CASSVEPISYEQYF.